Detailed here is one T cell receptor beta chain. Its cognate antigen is unknown. CDR1 is SNHLY and CDR2 is FYNNEI in the germline V gene. There are 12 residues in the CDR3. V was shortened by 4 bases and J by 6 bases, with 10 bases between the two germline ends. This entry is derived from a study of PD-1 blockade in classical Hodgkin lymphoma. Study-level results: Patients starting nivolumab less than 1 year after ASCT had lower diversity and were excluded from later analyses.

Produced via immunoSEQ multiplex PCR; TCRdb's table is partial and in-frame only. The data show approximately 12,000 clones, with approximately 90% seen just once and about 20% held by the top ten. Each patient's relapse followed autologous stem cell transplantation, and brentuximab vedotin exposure varied. The patients, who had relapsed/refractory classical Hodgkin lymphoma, achieved best responses of complete response, partial response or progressive disease. This TCR derives from a human donor with classical Hodgkin lymphoma. This chain joins TRBV2 and TRBJ2-7, with TRBD1 as a possible D gene (6 bases). Sequenced here: peripheral blood mononuclear cells (PBMCs), sampled at baseline. CDR3 sequence (DNA): TGTGCCAGCAGTGTCCTCAGGGGCGAGCAGTACTTC. Residues: CASSVLRGEQYF.